The 24 T cell receptor beta chains presented below share a single source sample, sequenced in a study of tumor and adjacent non-tumor tissue in lung cancer. Three rounds of nested PCR, following a modified ARM-PCR protocol, produced the TCRbeta library. TCRdb independently ran MiXCR on the multiplex PCR reads; one entry per CDR3 protein. The sample has around 200,000 distinct CDR3 sequences, around 70% seen once. This sample's RNA came from whole unsorted tissue. Sequencing input: lung tumor tissue. The receptors here all came from a man aged 55 to 70 with non-small cell lung cancer.

In regard to this clonotype: Germline is not matched at one junction end, which may reflect a read error. This chain links TRBV6-1 with TRBJ2-7; TRBD1 matches at 10 bases. CDR1 is MNHNS and CDR2 is SASEGT in the germline V gene. The CDR3 has 15 residues. This CDR3 reads CASSGTGTGAHEQFF. The DNA for the CDR3 is TGTGCCAGCAGTGGAACCGGGACAGGGGCTCACGAGCAATTCTTC.

CDR3 region: CASSRSGRWGYNEQFF. DNA of the CDR3: TGTGCCAGCAGCCGGTCGGGGAGGTGGGGATACAATGAGCAGTTCTTC. The chain employs TRBV4-2 and TRBJ2-1, with D perhaps matching TRBD2 (6 bases). V was shortened by 4 bases and J by 4 bases, with 17 bases between the two germline ends. CDR3 size: 16 residues. Germline CDR1 reads LGHNA; CDR2 reads YNFKEQ.

This clonotype was seen a single time. The rearrangement links TRBV6-2 or TRBV6-3 to TRBJ2-2; D is unclear. The germline V and J ends were trimmed by 3 bases and 4 bases, with 9 bases remaining between them. The CDR3 covers 14 residues. The germline V gene has CDR1 MNHEY and CDR2 SVGEGT. The CDR3 sequence: CASSYLDPTGELFF. In nucleotides, the CDR3 is TGTGCCAGCAGTTATCTGGACCCCACCGGGGAGCTGTTTTTT.

The rearrangement uses TRBV6-6 and TRBJ1-5; D is uncertain. The germline gives CDR1 MNHNY, CDR2 SVGAGI (reference sequence). The CDR3 runs to 16 residues. V lost 0 bases, J lost 7 bases, and 16 bases lay in between. The CDR3 protein is CASSYSIGETGQPQHF. CDR3 DNA: TGTGCCAGCAGTTACTCGATCGGGGAAACCGGGCAGCCCCAGCATTTT.

This clonotype was observed a single time. Since a much larger clone is just one base distant, this may be a read error. The chain carries TRBV6-6 and TRBJ2-5; no definite D call. Germline CDR1 and CDR2: MNHNY and SVGAGI (reference sequence). The CDR3 loop spans 15 amino acids. DNA of the CDR3: TGTACCAGCAGTTACTCGGGCCAGCTAGGGGAGACCCAGTACTTC. It encodes CTSSYSGQLGETQYF.

The chain has TRBV20-1 and TRBJ2-3; 8 nucleotides agree with TRBD2. CDR1 is DFQATT and CDR2 is SNEGSKA in the germline V gene (reference sequence). CDR3 length: 16 amino acids. J lost 3 bases, V lost 2 bases, and 10 bases had no gene match. The CDR3 sequence: CSARIASGSPTDTQYF. The CDR3, as DNA: TGCAGTGCTAGAATTGCGAGCGGGAGCCCGACAGATACGCAGTATTTT.

Worth noting for this clonotype: One end of the junction does not line up with germline, which may come from a read error. The chain combines TRBV11-3 with TRBJ1-2; weak D call: TRBD1 (5 bases). The CDR3 has 16 residues. Germline-derived CDR1 and CDR2 are SGHNT and YENEEA. The CDR3 DNA is TGTGCCAGCAGCTTAGAGCGGACAAGGGGAGACTATGGTTACACCTTC. This translates into CASSLERTRGDYGYTF.

The chain couples TRBV7-8 to TRBJ2-1; 7 bases map to TRBD2. This CDR3 comprises 17 residues. Germline CDR1 reads SGHVS; CDR2 reads FQNEAQ. After removal of 3 bases from V and 4 bases from J, the junction contained 12 bases not matched to a gene. Written as DNA, the CDR3 is TGTGCCAGCAGCTTCCATGGTATCGGGAGGAGTTACAATGAGCAGTTCTTC. Protein sequence: CASSFHGIGRSYNEQFF.

This clonotype was recorded a few times. The rearrangement uses TRBV6-6 and TRBJ2-6; D may be TRBD1 (6 bases). The V gene lost 6 bases and the J gene lost 1 base, with 10 bases spanning the gap. The length of the CDR3 is 15 residues. The germline V gene has CDR1 MNHNY and CDR2 SVGAGI (reference sequence). This chain's CDR3 is CASSWTVSGANVLTF. CDR3 nucleotide sequence: TGTGCCAGCAGCTGGACAGTTTCTGGGGCCAACGTCCTGACTTTC.

The rearrangement uses TRBV12-3 or TRBV12-4 and TRBJ2-7; D perhaps matches TRBD2 (6 bases). V lost 6 bases, J lost 12 bases, and 33 bases lay in between. The CDR3 runs 17 residues. Here the CDR3 DNA reads TGTGCCAGCAGGGGTAGTTTGGAGGGGCTCCCTTACCGCCCGCGGTACTTC. Amino acid sequence: CASRGSLEGLPYRPRYF.

As to this clonotype: The conserved final phenylalanine or tryptophan is absent from the CDR3, which likely points to a read error. The chain has TRBV12-3 or TRBV12-4 and TRBJ2-3; the D gene is possibly TRBD1 (5 bases). The CDR3 loop spans 13 amino acids. The CDR3 spells CASTPVSTGTQYL. In nucleotides, the CDR3 is TGTGCCAGTACCCCCGTTAGCACAGGTACGCAGTATCTT.

With respect to this clonotype: One end of the junction fails to match germline, which may point to a read error. The CDR3 coding sequence is TGCAGTGTTAGTCGGGACAGCAATCAGCCCCAACATTTT. This encodes CSVSRDSNQPQHF. The V gene is TRBV20-1, the J gene TRBJ1-5; the match to TRBD1 covers 7 bases. Germline V gene sequence: CDR1 DFQATT, CDR2 SNEGSKA (reference sequence). The CDR3 is made up of 13 amino acids.

Regarding this clonotype: The germline gene is not matched at one end of the junction; a read error may be the cause. The rearrangement uses TRBV11-2 and TRBJ1-2; perhaps TRBD1 as D (5 bases). The CDR3 covers 15 residues. Germline CDR1 reads SGHAT; CDR2 reads FQNNGV. CDR3 in amino acids: CASSLVLGRYYGYTF. The CDR3 nucleotides read TGTGCCAGCAGCTTAGTTCTGGGACGTTATTATGGTTACACCTTC. Variable domain in full (rest from reference TRBV11-2 and TRBJ1-2): EAGVAQSPRYKIIEKRQSVAFWCNPISGHATLYWYQQILGQGPKLLIQFQNNGVVDDSQLPKDRFSAERLKGVDSTLKIQPAKLEDSAVYLCASSLVLGRYYGYTFGSGTRLTVV.

Concerning this clonotype itself: This sequence may be a read error, since a much larger clone differs from it by one base. Without the conserved terminal phenylalanine or tryptophan, this CDR3 likely stems from a read error. The J gene is TRBJ2-3, the V gene TRBV6-5; 10 bases line up with TRBD2. CDR1 is MNHEY and CDR2 is SVGAGI in the germline V gene. V shed 2 bases and J 2 bases; nucleotides not matched to a gene: 13. CDR3 length: 19 amino acids. For the CDR3, the DNA is TGTGCCAGCAGTTACCTATTGGGACTAGCGAAACTTCCCACAGATACGCAGTATTGT. This codes for CASSYLLGLAKLPTDTQYC.

In regard to this clonotype: The junction shows a germline mismatch at one end, possibly a read error. CDR3 in amino acids: CTSSYTRDSRMHNEHFF. The CDR3 DNA follows: TGTACCAGCAGTTACACTCGGGACAGTCGGATGCACAATGAGCACTTCTTC. The chain employs TRBV6-5 and TRBJ2-1, with 7 bases identical to TRBD1. CDR3 length: 17 amino acids. From germline, CDR1 is MNHEY and CDR2 SVGAGI.

A remark on this clonotype: The germline gene is not matched at one end of the junction; a read error may be the cause. The J gene is TRBJ2-2, the V gene TRBV6-5; 7 nucleotides match TRBD1. This CDR3 spans 17 amino acids. Germline assignment: CDR1 MNHEY and CDR2 SVGAGI. The CDR3 bases are TGTGCCAGTAGGGACAGTCGGCTAGTCCCGAAGACCGGGGAGCTGTTTTTT. It specifies CASRDSRLVPKTGELFF.

As regards this clonotype: At one end the junction does not follow the germline gene, possibly because of a read error. The V and J genes are TRBV11-2 and TRBJ1-3; D gene unclear. The CDR3 is 17 amino acids. Germline assignment: CDR1 SGHAT and CDR2 FQNNGV. This chain's CDR3 is CASSLAPTGLSRNTIYF. The DNA for the CDR3 is TGTGCCAGCAGCTTAGCTCCGACTGGGCTCTCTAGAAACACCATATATTTT. Full variable domain (remainder filled in from reference TRBV11-2 and TRBJ1-3): EAGVAQSPRYKIIEKRQSVAFWCNPISGHATLYWYQQILGQGPKLLIQFQNNGVVDDSQLPKDRFSAERLKGVDSTLKIQPAKLEDSAVYLCASSLAPTGLSRNTIYFGEGSWLTVV.

As concerns this clonotype: One end of the junction fails to match germline, which may point to a read error. This chain joins TRBV11-3 and TRBJ2-7; maybe TRBD2 (5 bases). This CDR3 comprises 15 residues. CDR1 is SGHNT, CDR2 YENEEA, per germline. CDR3 amino acids: CASSSSAVTDYEHYF. CDR3 in DNA: TGTGCCAGCAGCTCCTCAGCGGTCACCGACTACGAGCATTACTTC.

CDR3: CASRFSGGAGGANVLTF. In DNA form, the CDR3 reads TGTGCCAGCAGATTTAGCGGGGGGGCCGGTGGGGCCAACGTCCTGACTTTC. The gene calls are TRBV6-5 and TRBJ2-6; 11 bases match TRBD2. Germline lookup yields CDR1 MNHEY and CDR2 SVGAGI. The CDR3 is 17 amino acids. With V trimmed by 6 bases and J by 3 bases, 7 bases remained unmatched.

Note on this clonotype: One junction end does not reproduce the germline sequence, and a read error may be involved. The rearrangement joins TRBV20-1 to TRBJ2-5; D might be TRBD1 (6 bases). This CDR3 has 15 amino acids. Germline V gives CDR1 DFQATT, CDR2 SNEGSKA (reference sequence). The CDR3 DNA follows: TGCAGTGCTTACAATACCGGGACATGGCAAGAGACCCAATACTTC. As protein: CSAYNTGTWQETQYF.

Concerning this clonotype itself: The conserved final phenylalanine or tryptophan is absent from the CDR3, which likely points to a read error. The chain couples TRBV12-3 or TRBV12-4 to TRBJ1-2; 10 bases line up with TRBD1. The V and J ends lost 5 bases and 7 bases, in that order; junction bases with no gene match: 7. The CDR3 totals 14 residues. CDR3 region: CASSLGQGIGGYTL. The CDR3 bases are TGTGCCAGCAGTCTGGGACAGGGGATTGGTGGCTACACCTTA.

About this clonotype itself: This may arise from a read error, as a much more abundant clone is one base away. V usage is TRBV6-5 and J usage is TRBJ2-1, with D perhaps TRBD2 (6 bases). The germline V gene encodes CDR1 MNHEY and CDR2 SVGAGI. The CDR3 covers 15 residues. The CDR3 sequence: CARSYSGDPWDEQFF. The CDR3 DNA sequence: TGTGCCAGGAGTTACTCGGGGGACCCTTGGGATGAGCAGTTCTTC.

Many counts were recorded for this clonotype. V usage is TRBV20-1 and J usage is TRBJ1-6; tentative D call: TRBD1 (6 bases). Germline V gene sequence: CDR1 DFQATT, CDR2 SNEGSKA (reference sequence). Trimming shortened V by 3 bases and J by 10 bases, and 13 bases separated the two germline ends. There are 13 residues in the CDR3. The CDR3 loop is CSASRTVDSPLHF. Here the CDR3 DNA reads TGCAGTGCTAGTCGGACAGTGGACTCACCCCTCCACTTT.

Regarding this clonotype: A much larger clone is a single base away; this may be a read error. The chain employs TRBV29-1 and TRBJ2-5; 9 bases map to TRBD1. V lost 4 bases to trimming and J lost 5 bases; unmatched junction nucleotides: 11. In germline, CDR1 is SQVTM, CDR2 ANQGSEA. CDR3 length: 15 residues. The CDR3 coding sequence is TGCAGCGTTGTTGCGGGACAGGGCAGCGGGGAGACCCAGTACTTC. Amino acid sequence: CSVVAGQGSGETQYF.